The 19 T cell receptor beta chains reported below all come from one sample, sequenced in a study of OX40 agonist ivuxolimab in advanced cancers. Sequencing was performed with immunoSEQ multiplex PCR; in TCRdb, only in-frame clones are kept and a portion is missing. The sample holds around 21,000 clones, around 88% seen once. Source: CD4+ or CD8+ T cells sorted from blood, taken in a trial of the OX40 agonist ivuxolimab. The receptors here all came from an adult with an advanced solid tumor such as melanoma, head and neck, liver or kidney cancer.

J is TRBJ2-7 and V is TRBV13; 7 nucleotides line up with TRBD2. Germline-derived CDR1 and CDR2 are PRHDT and FYEKMQ (reference sequence). Losses at the gene ends were 0 bases for V and 3 bases for J; bases not matched to a gene: 2. The CDR3 has 14 residues. DNA of the CDR3: TGTGCCAGCAGCTTAGGGACGGGAGGCTACGAGCAGTACTTC. As protein: CASSLGTGGYEQYF.

The rearrangement uses TRBV27 and TRBJ1-4, with D uncertain. Per germline, CDR1 MNHEY and CDR2 SMNVEV (reference sequence). The V and J ends lost 0 bases and 6 bases respectively, with 5 bases between them. The CDR3 extends over 13 amino acids. The CDR3 nucleotides are TGTGCCAGCAGTTTATCTGGGGATGAAAAACTGTTTTTT. It is translated as CASSLSGDEKLFF.

The chain carries TRBV30 and TRBJ2-1; D call uncertain. The V and J ends lost 1 base and 10 bases respectively, with 11 bases between them. Germline V CDR1 and CDR2: GTSNPN, SVGIG (reference sequence). The CDR3 totals 12 residues. The CDR3 region has the DNA TGTGCCTGGAGTGCCGTCGGCGGCGAGCAGTTCTTC. This encodes CAWSAVGGEQFF.

V and J are TRBV27 and TRBJ2-1; D gene ambiguous. Trimming left V 8 bases short and J 5 bases short, with 16 bases between. The CDR3 is 14 residues long. Germline V gives CDR1 MNHEY, CDR2 SMNVEV (reference sequence). CDR3 region: CASAWRQWNNEQFF. Here the CDR3 DNA reads TGTGCCAGCGCCTGGAGACAATGGAACAATGAGCAGTTCTTC.

This clone was observed a single time. The V gene is TRBV10-2, the J gene TRBJ1-2, with 8 bases that match TRBD1. The CDR3 extends over 16 amino acids. Per germline, CDR1 WSHSY and CDR2 SAAADI. V lost 4 bases, J lost 4 bases, and 11 bases stayed unmatched. The CDR3 DNA reads as TGCGCCAGCAGTGCTAGTATGACAGGGGTAGCCTATGGCTACACCTTC. Protein: CASSASMTGVAYGYTF.

The gene calls are TRBV5-8 and TRBJ2-1, with TRBD2 as a possible D gene (5 bases). The CDR3 consists of 13 residues. The V gene's germline CDR1 is SGHTS and CDR2 YDEGEE. Trimming cost V 4 bases and J 9 bases, with 14 bases left between them. The CDR3 here is CASSPEGASEQFF. The CDR3 DNA is TGTGCCAGCAGCCCCGAGGGAGCGAGTGAGCAGTTCTTC.

This sequence joins TRBV15 and TRBJ2-3, with TRBD2 matching 7 bases. Germline V CDR1 and CDR2: LNHNV, YYDKDF (reference sequence). Losses at the gene ends were 5 bases for V and 10 bases for J; bases not matched to a gene: 12. The CDR3 is 14 amino acids. The CDR3 sequence: CATSPRTSFEAQYF. In nucleotides, the CDR3 is TGTGCCACCAGCCCTCGGACTAGTTTCGAGGCGCAGTATTTT. The full variable domain, completed using reference TRBV15 and TRBJ2-3, is DAMVIQNPRYQVTQFGKPVTLSCSQTLNHNVMYWYQQKSSQAPKLLFHYYDKDFNNEADTPDNFQSRRPNTSFCFLDIRSPGLGDTAMYLCATSPRTSFEAQYFGPGTRLTVL.

The V call is TRBV2, the J call TRBJ2-1; D unresolved. V was clipped by 3 bases and J by 0 bases, with 15 bases between them. The CDR3 consists of 17 residues. Germline CDR1 and CDR2: SNHLY and FYNNEI. CDR3 loop: CASSDLPARTSYNEQFF. The CDR3 DNA reads TGTGCCAGCAGTGATTTACCCGCTAGAACCTCCTACAATGAGCAGTTCTTC.

The rearrangement joins TRBV7-6 to TRBJ2-5, with D maybe TRBD1 (6 bases). The CDR3 spans 15 residues. V was pared by 3 bases and J by 1 base, with 12 bases between. Germline loops: CDR1 SGHVS, CDR2 FNYEAQ. CDR3 protein: CASSFTTGAQETQYF. CDR3 nucleotides: TGTGCCAGCAGCTTTACGACAGGCGCCCAAGAGACCCAGTACTTC.

The chain employs TRBV7-8 and TRBJ1-1; no clear D gene. The CDR3 is 13 residues long. V was cut by 4 bases and J by 3 bases, with 9 bases left in between. The germline V gene has CDR1 SGHVS and CDR2 FQNEAQ. CDR3 residues: CASSSPSHTEAFF. The CDR3 DNA reads as TGTGCCAGCAGCTCTCCGTCCCACACTGAAGCTTTCTTT.

This clone was seen a handful of times. V and J are TRBV6-5 and TRBJ1-2, with D unclear. This CDR3 has 14 residues. Germline V gene data show CDR1 as MNHEY and CDR2 as SVGAGI. Between the trimmed V and J ends, which lost 6 bases and 4 bases, there was a span of 15 bases. The CDR3 DNA reads TGTGCCAGCAGCCCCATCGGGGTGACCTATGGCTACACCTTC. Translation gives CASSPIGVTYGYTF.

Here the CDR3 reads CASSLAGQLHQPQHF. The CDR3 bases are TGTGCCAGCAGCTTAGCGGGACAGCTACATCAGCCCCAGCATTTT. The chain is built from TRBV7-2 and TRBJ1-5, with TRBD1 identical over 7 bases. Germline trimming cut 0 bases from V and 5 bases from J; bases unmatched to any gene: 4. This CDR3 spans 15 amino acids. Germline values: CDR1 SGHTA, CDR2 FQGNSA.

The genes are TRBV7-2 and TRBJ2-1; TRBD2 agrees at 7 bases. Germline V gene sequence: CDR1 SGHTA, CDR2 FQGNSA. CDR3 length: 15 amino acids. Trimming at V came to 11 bases and at J to 4 bases, leaving 14 bases not matched to a gene. CDR3 in amino acids: CAVSSGRQIYNEQFF. The CDR3 region has the DNA TGTGCCGTTAGTAGCGGGCGTCAAATTTACAATGAGCAGTTCTTC.

V and J are TRBV29-1 and TRBJ2-7; 8 positions agree with TRBD2. The V gene end was trimmed by 4 bases and the J gene end by 5 bases; junction bases not matched to a gene: 10. In germline, CDR1 is SQVTM, CDR2 ANQGSEA. The CDR3 loop spans 14 amino acids. The CDR3 spells CSVGVSGIMNEQYF. The CDR3 DNA reads as TGCAGCGTTGGAGTTAGCGGGATTATGAACGAGCAGTACTTC.

The V and J genes are TRBV13 and TRBJ2-1; TRBD2 matches at 9 bases. The trim removed 2 bases at V and 4 bases at J, leaving 0 bases unmatched. CDR1 and CDR2 from the germline V gene are PRHDT and FYEKMQ (reference sequence). This CDR3 contains 14 residues. The CDR3 DNA sequence: TGTGCCAGCAGCTTAACTAGCGGGTACAATGAGCAGTTCTTC. This sequence encodes CASSLTSGYNEQFF.

Only a few counts were recorded for this clone. This sequence joins TRBV5-6 and TRBJ2-7, with D perhaps TRBD2 (6 bases). CDR1 and CDR2 (germline): SGHDT, YYEEEE. Trimming pared 4 bases from V and 1 base from J, leaving 18 bases between. The CDR3 runs to 16 residues. The CDR3 protein is CASSPRPGVSSYEQYF. The CDR3 DNA sequence: TGTGCCAGCAGCCCCCGTCCGGGAGTCTCTTCCTACGAGCAGTACTTC.

This clone appeared once. V is TRBV7-8 and J is TRBJ2-7; 8 bases agree with TRBD2. CDR1 and CDR2 (germline): SGHVS, FQNEAQ. After removal of 3 bases from V and 3 bases from J, the junction contained 4 bases not matched to a gene. This CDR3 region has 14 residues. CDR3 nucleotide sequence: TGTGCCAGCAGCTTCACTAGCGGACACTACGAGCAGTACTTC. The encoded protein is CASSFTSGHYEQYF.

The genes are TRBV5-1 and TRBJ2-7, with D tentatively TRBD2 (6 bases). Germline V gene data show CDR1 as SGHRS and CDR2 as YFSETQ. Trimming removed 0 bases from V and 3 bases from J, with 10 bases in between. CDR3 length: 14 residues. CDR3 amino acids: CASSLGDSIYEQYF. Written as DNA, the CDR3 is TGCGCCAGCAGCTTGGGGGACTCGATCTACGAGCAGTACTTC.

V and J are TRBV7-6 and TRBJ2-3; D unclear. Trimming stripped 0 bases from V and 3 bases from J, with 4 bases between. The CDR3 consists of 13 residues. CDR1 is SGHVS and CDR2 is FNYEAQ in the germline V gene. The CDR3 DNA follows: TGTGCCAGCAGCTTAGCTAGGACAGATACGCAGTATTTT. Protein sequence: CASSLARTDTQYF.